This TCR beta chain was captured by sequencing in a study of CD4+ T cells in melanoma. Whole-study findings and limits: In melanoma, neoantigen-specific CD4+ T cells reportedly differed in differentiation state. CD8+ T cell, macrophage and B cell function reportedly correlated with neoantigen-specific CD4+ T cells.

The CDR3 is made up of 15 amino acids. The ends were cut back, 4 bases at V and 4 bases at J, with 18 bases in the middle. CDR1 is SGHRS and CDR2 is YFSETQ in the germline V gene. Clones were read by immunoSEQ multiplex PCR, and TCRdb kept only the in-frame ones, dropping some. This sample yields 50,000 to 60,000 clones, of which almost 70% are seen a single time; around 5% belongs to the top ten. To note about this clone: The antigen is unknown.

The receptor was derived from a human donor with melanoma. This chain links TRBV5-1 with TRBJ2-7; D is perhaps TRBD1 or TRBD2 (6 bases each). The material sequenced was tumor tissue. The CDR3 DNA is TGCGCCAGCAGCCTCACCAGCGGAGGGGGTTACGAGCAGTACTTC. It is translated as CASSLTSGGGYEQYF. The full variable domain, rest sourced from reference TRBV5-1 and TRBJ2-7, is KAGVTQTPRYLIKTRGQQVTLSCSPISGHRSVSWYQQTPGQGLQFLFEYFSETQRNKGNFPGRFSGRQFSNSRSEMNVSTLELGDSALYLCASSLTSGGGYEQYFGPGTRLTVT.